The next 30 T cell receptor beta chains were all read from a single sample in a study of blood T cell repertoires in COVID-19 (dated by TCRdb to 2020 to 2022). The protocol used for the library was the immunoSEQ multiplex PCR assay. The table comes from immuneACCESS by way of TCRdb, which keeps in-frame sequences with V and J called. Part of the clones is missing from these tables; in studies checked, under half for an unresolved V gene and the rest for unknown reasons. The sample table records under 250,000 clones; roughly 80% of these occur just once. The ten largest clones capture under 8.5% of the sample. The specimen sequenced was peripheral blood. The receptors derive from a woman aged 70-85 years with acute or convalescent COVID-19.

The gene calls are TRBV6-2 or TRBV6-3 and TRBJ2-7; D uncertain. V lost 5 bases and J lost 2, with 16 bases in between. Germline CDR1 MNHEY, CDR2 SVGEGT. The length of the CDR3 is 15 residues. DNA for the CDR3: TGTGCCAGCAGTGGCTCCGCAGGCAGGACCTACGAGCAGTACTTC. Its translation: CASSGSAGRTYEQYF.

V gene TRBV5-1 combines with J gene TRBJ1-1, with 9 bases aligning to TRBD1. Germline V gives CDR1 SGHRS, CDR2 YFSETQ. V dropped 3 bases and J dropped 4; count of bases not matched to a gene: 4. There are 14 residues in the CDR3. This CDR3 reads CASSWGQGGTEAFF. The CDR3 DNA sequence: TGCGCCAGCAGCTGGGGACAGGGTGGCACTGAAGCTTTCTTT.

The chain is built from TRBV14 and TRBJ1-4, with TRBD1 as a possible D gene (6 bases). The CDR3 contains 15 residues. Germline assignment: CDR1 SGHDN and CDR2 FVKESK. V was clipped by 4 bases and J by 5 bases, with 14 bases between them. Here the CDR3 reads CASSRSTGMNEKLFF. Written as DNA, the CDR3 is TGTGCCAGCAGCCGATCTACAGGGATGAATGAAAAACTGTTTTTT.

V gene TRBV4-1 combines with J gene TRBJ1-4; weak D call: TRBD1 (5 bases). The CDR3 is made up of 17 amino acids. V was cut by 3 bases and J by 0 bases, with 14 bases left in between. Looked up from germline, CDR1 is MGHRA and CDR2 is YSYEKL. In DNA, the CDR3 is TGCGCCAGCAGCCAGGAATTGTCAGGGACAACTAATGAAAAACTGTTTTTT. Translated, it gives CASSQELSGTTNEKLFF.

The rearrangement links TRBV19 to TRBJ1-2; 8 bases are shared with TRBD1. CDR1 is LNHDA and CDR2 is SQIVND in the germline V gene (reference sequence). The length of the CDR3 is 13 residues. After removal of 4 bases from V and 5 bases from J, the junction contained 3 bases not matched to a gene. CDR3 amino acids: CASSKGQGYGYTF. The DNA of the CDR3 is TGTGCCAGTAGTAAAGGACAGGGATATGGCTACACCTTC.

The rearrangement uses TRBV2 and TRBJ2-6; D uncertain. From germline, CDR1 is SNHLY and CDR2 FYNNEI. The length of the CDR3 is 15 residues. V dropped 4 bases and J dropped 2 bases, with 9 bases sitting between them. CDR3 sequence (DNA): TGTGCCAGCAGTGTTAGATCTGCTGGGGCCAACGTCCTGACTTTC. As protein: CASSVRSAGANVLTF.

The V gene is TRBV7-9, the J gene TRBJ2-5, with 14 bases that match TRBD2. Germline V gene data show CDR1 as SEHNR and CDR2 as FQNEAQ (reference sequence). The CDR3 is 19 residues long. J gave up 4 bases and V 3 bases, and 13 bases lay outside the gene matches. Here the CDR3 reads CASSLKQRLAGGPGETQYF. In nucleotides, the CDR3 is TGTGCCAGCAGCTTGAAGCAAAGACTAGCGGGGGGGCCTGGAGAGACCCAGTACTTC.

CDR3: CASSKEVGQGDEQYF. In DNA form, the CDR3 reads TGTGCCAGCAGCAAAGAGGTAGGGCAGGGCGACGAGCAGTACTTC. This chain uses TRBV21-1 with TRBJ2-7; TRBD1, the table's D call, lacks a check against the DNA. TRBV21-1 is described as a pseudogene. The CDR3 spans 15 residues.

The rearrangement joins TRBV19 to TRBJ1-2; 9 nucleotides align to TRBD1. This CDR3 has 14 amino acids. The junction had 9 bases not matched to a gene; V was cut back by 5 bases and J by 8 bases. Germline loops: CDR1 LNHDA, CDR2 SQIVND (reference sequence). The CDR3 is CASSVNRGREGYTF. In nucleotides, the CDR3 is TGTGCCAGTAGTGTGAACAGGGGGCGCGAGGGCTACACCTTC.

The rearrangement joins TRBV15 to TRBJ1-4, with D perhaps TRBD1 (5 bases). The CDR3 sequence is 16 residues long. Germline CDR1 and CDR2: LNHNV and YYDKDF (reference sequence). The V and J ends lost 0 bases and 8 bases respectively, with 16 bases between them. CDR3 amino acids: CATSRDRGAGGEKLFF. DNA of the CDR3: TGTGCCACCAGCAGAGATCGAGGGGCAGGAGGGGAAAAACTGTTTTTT.

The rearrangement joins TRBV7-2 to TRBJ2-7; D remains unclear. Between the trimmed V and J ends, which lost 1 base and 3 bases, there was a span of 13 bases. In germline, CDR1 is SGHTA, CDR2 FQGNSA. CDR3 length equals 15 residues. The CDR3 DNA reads TGTGCCAGCAGCTTAGGTCACGATCCGCGCTACGAGCAGTACGTC. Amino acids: CASSLGHDPRYEQYV.

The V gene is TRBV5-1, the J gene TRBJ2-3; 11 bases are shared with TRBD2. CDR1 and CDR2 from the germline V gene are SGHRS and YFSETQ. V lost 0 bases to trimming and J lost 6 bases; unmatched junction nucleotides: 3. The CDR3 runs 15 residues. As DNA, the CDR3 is TGCGCCAGCAGCTTGGAGGCTAGCGGGGGGGATACGCAGTATTTT. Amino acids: CASSLEASGGDTQYF.

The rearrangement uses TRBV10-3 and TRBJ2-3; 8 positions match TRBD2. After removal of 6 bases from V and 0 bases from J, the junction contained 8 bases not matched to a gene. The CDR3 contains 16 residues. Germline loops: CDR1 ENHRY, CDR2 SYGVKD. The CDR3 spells CAIRARSGESTDTQYF. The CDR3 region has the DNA TGTGCCATCAGGGCACGTAGCGGGGAGAGCACAGATACGCAGTATTTT.

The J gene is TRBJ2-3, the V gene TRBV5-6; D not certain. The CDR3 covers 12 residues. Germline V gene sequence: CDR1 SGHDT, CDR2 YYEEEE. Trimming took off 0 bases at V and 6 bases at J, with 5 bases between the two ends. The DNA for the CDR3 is TGTGCCAGCAGCTTGGCCCTGGATACGCAGTATTTT. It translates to CASSLALDTQYF.

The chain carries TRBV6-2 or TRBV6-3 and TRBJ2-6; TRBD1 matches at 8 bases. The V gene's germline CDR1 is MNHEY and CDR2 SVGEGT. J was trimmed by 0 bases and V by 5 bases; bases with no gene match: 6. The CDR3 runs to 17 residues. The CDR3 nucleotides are TGTGCCAGCAGTAGGGACAGGTCCCCCTCTGGGGCCAACGTCCTGACTTTC. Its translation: CASSRDRSPSGANVLTF.

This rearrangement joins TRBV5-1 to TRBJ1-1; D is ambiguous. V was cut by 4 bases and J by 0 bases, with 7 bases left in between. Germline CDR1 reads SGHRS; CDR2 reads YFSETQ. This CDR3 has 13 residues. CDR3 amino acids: CASSAVMNTEAFF. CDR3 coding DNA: TGCGCCAGCAGCGCGGTTATGAACACTGAAGCTTTCTTT.

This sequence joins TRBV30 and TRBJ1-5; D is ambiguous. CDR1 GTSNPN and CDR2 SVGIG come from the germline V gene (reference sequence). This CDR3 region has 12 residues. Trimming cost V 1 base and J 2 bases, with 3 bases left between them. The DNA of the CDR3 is TGTGCCTGGAGTGGAGGCAATCAGCCCCAGCATTTT. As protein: CAWSGGNQPQHF.

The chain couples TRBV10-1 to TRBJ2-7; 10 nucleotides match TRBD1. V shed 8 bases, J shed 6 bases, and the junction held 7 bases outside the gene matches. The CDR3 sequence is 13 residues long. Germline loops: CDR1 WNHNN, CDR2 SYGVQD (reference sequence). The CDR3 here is CASQRDRGGEQYV. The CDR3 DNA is TGCGCCAGCCAAAGGGACAGGGGTGGCGAGCAGTACGTC.

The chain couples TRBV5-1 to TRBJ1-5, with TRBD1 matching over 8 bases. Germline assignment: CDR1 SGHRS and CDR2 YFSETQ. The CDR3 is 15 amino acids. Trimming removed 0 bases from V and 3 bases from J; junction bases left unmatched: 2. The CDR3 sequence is CASSLGTGINQPQHF. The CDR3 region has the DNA TGCGCCAGCAGCTTGGGGACAGGGATCAATCAGCCCCAGCATTTT.

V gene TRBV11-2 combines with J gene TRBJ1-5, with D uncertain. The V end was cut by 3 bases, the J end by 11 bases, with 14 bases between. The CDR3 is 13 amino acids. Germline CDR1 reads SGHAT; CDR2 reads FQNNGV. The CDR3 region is CASSFGNLGSQHF. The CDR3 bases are TGTGCCAGCAGCTTCGGGAATCTGGGGTCCCAGCATTTT.

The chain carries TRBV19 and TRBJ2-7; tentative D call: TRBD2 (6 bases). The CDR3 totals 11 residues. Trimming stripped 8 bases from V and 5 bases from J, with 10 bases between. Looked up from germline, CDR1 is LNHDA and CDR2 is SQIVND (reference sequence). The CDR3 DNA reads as TGTGCCAGTGGGGGAGGCCACGAGCAGTACTTC. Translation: CASGGGHEQYF.

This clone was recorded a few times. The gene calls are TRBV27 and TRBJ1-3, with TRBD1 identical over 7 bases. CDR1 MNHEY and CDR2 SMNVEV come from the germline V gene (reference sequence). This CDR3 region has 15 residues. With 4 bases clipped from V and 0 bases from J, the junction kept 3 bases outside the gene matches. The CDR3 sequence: CASSSYRGSGNTIYF. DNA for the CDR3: TGTGCCAGCAGTTCTTACAGGGGCTCTGGAAACACCATATATTTT.

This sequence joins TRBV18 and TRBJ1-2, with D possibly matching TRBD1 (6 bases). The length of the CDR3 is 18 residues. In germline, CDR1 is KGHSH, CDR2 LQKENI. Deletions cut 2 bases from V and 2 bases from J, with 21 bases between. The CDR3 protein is CASSPVPPGAKRNYGYTF. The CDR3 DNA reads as TGTGCCAGCTCACCAGTGCCCCCAGGGGCCAAGAGGAACTATGGCTACACCTTC. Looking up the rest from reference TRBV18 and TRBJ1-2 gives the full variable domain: NAGVMQNPRHLVRRRGQEARLRCSPMKGHSHVYWYRQLPEEGLKFMVYLQKENIIDESGMPKERFSAEFPKEGPSILRIQQVVRGDSAAYFCASSPVPPGAKRNYGYTFGSGTRLTVV.

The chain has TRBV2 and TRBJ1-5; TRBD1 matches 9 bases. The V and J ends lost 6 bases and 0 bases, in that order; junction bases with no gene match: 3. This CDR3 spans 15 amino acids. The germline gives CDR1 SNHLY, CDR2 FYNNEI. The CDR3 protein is CASSRDRDSNQPQHF. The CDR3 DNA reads TGTGCCAGCAGCCGGGACAGGGATAGCAATCAGCCCCAGCATTTT.

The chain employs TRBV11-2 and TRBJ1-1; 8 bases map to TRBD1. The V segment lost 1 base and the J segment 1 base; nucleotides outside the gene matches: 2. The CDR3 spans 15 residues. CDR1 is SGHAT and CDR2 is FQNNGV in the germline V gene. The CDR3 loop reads CASSLAGQGNTEAFF. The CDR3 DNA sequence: TGTGCCAGCAGCTTAGCCGGACAGGGGAACACTGAAGCTTTCTTT. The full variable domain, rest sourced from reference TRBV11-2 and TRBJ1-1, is EAGVAQSPRYKIIEKRQSVAFWCNPISGHATLYWYQQILGQGPKLLIQFQNNGVVDDSQLPKDRFSAERLKGVDSTLKIQPAKLEDSAVYLCASSLAGQGNTEAFFGQGTRLTVV.

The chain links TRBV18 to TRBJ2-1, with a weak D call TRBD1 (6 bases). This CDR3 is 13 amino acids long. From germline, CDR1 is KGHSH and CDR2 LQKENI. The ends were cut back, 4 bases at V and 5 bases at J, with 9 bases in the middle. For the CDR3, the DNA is TGTGCCAGCTCACAGACAGGAAACAATGAGCAGTTCTTC. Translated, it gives CASSQTGNNEQFF.

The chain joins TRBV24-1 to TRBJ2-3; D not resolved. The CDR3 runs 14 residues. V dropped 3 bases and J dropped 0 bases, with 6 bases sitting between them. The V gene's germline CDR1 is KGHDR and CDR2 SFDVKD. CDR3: CATSDTGSTDTQYF. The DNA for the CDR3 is TGTGCCACCAGTGATACGGGTAGCACAGATACGCAGTATTTT.

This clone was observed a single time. The CDR3 DNA is TGTGCCAGCTCCTCGGCCAAATGGAGACTGTTTTTT. Its translation: CASSSAKWRLFF. This chain links TRBV12-3 or TRBV12-4 with TRBJ1-4; no definite D call. CDR3 length: 12 amino acids. The V and J ends lost 8 bases and 13 bases respectively, with 17 bases between them.

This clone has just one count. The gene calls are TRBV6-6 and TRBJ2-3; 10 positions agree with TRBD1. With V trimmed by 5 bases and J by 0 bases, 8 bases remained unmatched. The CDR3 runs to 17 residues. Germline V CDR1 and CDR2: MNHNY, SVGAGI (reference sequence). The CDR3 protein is CASSRRTGGLSTDTQYF. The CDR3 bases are TGTGCCAGCAGTCGCAGGACAGGGGGTCTCAGCACAGATACGCAGTATTTT.

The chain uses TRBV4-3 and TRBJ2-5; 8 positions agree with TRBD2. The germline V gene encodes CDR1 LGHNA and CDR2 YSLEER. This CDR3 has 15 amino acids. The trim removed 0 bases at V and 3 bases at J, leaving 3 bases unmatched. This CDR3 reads CASSQDFGREETQYF. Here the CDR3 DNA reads TGCGCCAGCAGCCAAGATTTCGGGAGGGAAGAGACCCAGTACTTC.